A single sample is the source of the 18 T cell receptor beta chains below, sequenced in a study of T-cell reconstitution after alpha-beta-depleted transplantation in children. Unique molecular identifiers were used to barcode this TCRbeta library. TCRdb analysed the PCR reads with MiXCR anew, one entry per CDR3 protein. The top ten clones hold 3.3% of a sample with roughly 500,000 distinct CDR3 sequences, around 17% of them seen once. Sequenced here: PBMCs from the stem cell graft donor, sampled from the stem cell graft. The origin of the receptors is a human donor who donated a stem cell graft to a child with acute lymphoblastic leukemia.

This chain links TRBV4-1 with TRBJ2-1; the D gene is possibly TRBD2 (5 bases). The germline gives CDR1 MGHRA, CDR2 YSYEKL. There are 17 residues in the CDR3. With 0 bases removed from V and 4 bases from J, the gap between germline ends came to 16 bases. CDR3 nucleotide sequence: TGCGCCAGCAGCCAAGATACCGGCGAGCGGCCTTACAATGAGCAGTTCTTC. It is translated as CASSQDTGERPYNEQFF.

This chain uses TRBV7-2 with TRBJ2-7; TRBD2 matches at 8 bases. The CDR3 has 14 residues. The ends lost 5 bases at V and 5 bases at J; junction bases unmatched: 8. CDR1 and CDR2 from the germline V gene are SGHTA and FQGNSA. CDR3 sequence: CASSSGLARHEQYF. The CDR3 DNA reads as TGTGCCAGCAGCAGCGGACTAGCCCGTCACGAGCAGTACTTC.

This clonotype was seen a few times. The chain couples TRBV20-1 to TRBJ2-7; 10 bases line up with TRBD2. The CDR3 runs to 15 residues. Trimming at V came to 0 bases and at J to 3 bases, leaving 5 bases not matched to a gene. In germline, CDR1 is DFQATT, CDR2 SNEGSKA (reference sequence). In DNA, the CDR3 is TGCAGTGCTAGAGACCTAAGCGGGAGGGGCTACGAGCAGTACTTC. Translating it yields CSARDLSGRGYEQYF.

This sequence joins TRBV7-9 and TRBJ1-2; D call uncertain. Germline CDR1 SEHNR, CDR2 FQNEAQ (reference sequence). This CDR3 has 13 residues. Trimming removed 5 bases from V and 4 bases from J, with 11 bases in between. CDR3 bases: TGTGCCAGCAGCCGGCAGGCACTCTATGGCTACACCTTC. This codes for CASSRQALYGYTF.

The CDR3 DNA follows: TGTGCCAGCAGCAGCCACGGGACTCTTAGCTCCTACGAGCAGTACTTC. Translation gives CASSSHGTLSSYEQYF. The chain joins TRBV27 to TRBJ2-7; D is perhaps TRBD2 (6 bases). Germline V gene lookup returns CDR1 MNHEY and CDR2 SMNVEV (reference sequence). V was shortened by 6 bases and J by 0 bases, with 18 bases between the two germline ends. The CDR3 is 16 amino acids.

CDR3: CASSFTGQGFSEAFF. CDR3 bases: TGTGCCAGCAGCTTTACGGGACAGGGGTTTTCTGAAGCTTTCTTT. The chain couples TRBV5-4 to TRBJ1-1; 10 bases fit TRBD1. The V segment lost 2 bases and the J segment 6 bases; nucleotides outside the gene matches: 7. CDR1 and CDR2 from the germline V gene are SGHNT and YYREEE (reference sequence). The CDR3 consists of 15 residues.

This clonotype appeared a few times. The V gene is TRBV6-1, the J gene TRBJ2-1, with 9 bases fitting TRBD1. The junction had 14 bases not matched to a gene; V was cut back by 7 bases and J by 7 bases. The CDR3 runs to 16 residues. Looked up from germline, CDR1 is MNHNS and CDR2 is SASEGT. DNA for the CDR3: TGTGCCAGCACCTCGATTCCCGGGACAGGGAGGAATGAGCAGTTCTTC. Residues: CASTSIPGTGRNEQFF.

The J gene is TRBJ1-4, the V gene TRBV25-1; perhaps TRBD1 as D (6 bases). Germline-derived CDR1 and CDR2 are MGHDK and SYGVNS. The CDR3 extends over 15 amino acids. V shed 0 bases and J shed 5 bases, with 10 bases lying between them. In DNA, the CDR3 is TGTGCCAGCAGTGAATATCGGCAGGGGAATGAAAAACTGTTTTTT. Protein sequence: CASSEYRQGNEKLFF.

This chain connects TRBV12-3 or TRBV12-4 to TRBJ2-1; possible D gene TRBD1, 5 bases. Trimming removed 5 bases from V and 7 bases from J, with 9 bases in between. The CDR3 contains 12 residues. CDR3 sequence (DNA): TGTGCCAGCAGTCCTAACAGGAATGAGCAGTTCTTC. Its translation: CASSPNRNEQFF.

The genes are TRBV20-1 and TRBJ2-5, with TRBD1 identical over 7 bases. V shed 6 bases and J 9 bases; nucleotides not matched to a gene: 13. This CDR3 has 13 amino acids. Per the germline V gene, CDR1 is DFQATT and CDR2 is SNEGSKA (reference sequence). The CDR3 nucleotides are TGCAGTGCCCAAACCACGGCGCAGGGGGCCCAGTACTTC. This encodes CSAQTTAQGAQYF.

In this sample, this clonotype turned up a few times. V and J are TRBV24-1 and TRBJ2-1, with D unclear. The V end lost 2 bases, the J end lost 5 bases, and 12 bases lay between the germline ends. Per the germline V gene, CDR1 is KGHDR and CDR2 is SFDVKD. The CDR3 has 15 amino acids. The CDR3 is CATSDSPDPHNEQFF. The CDR3 region has the DNA TGTGCCACCAGTGATTCGCCCGACCCCCACAATGAGCAGTTCTTC.

This clonotype has only a few counts. The genes are TRBV15 and TRBJ2-3; D is uncertain. Trimming removed 0 bases at V and 1 base at J, with 17 bases between. Germline CDR1 LNHNV, CDR2 YYDKDF (reference sequence). CDR3 size: 18 residues. In DNA form, the CDR3 reads TGTGCCACCAGCAGAGATTTTGTGTTAGCTTTTCGCACAGATACGCAGTATTTT. It translates to CATSRDFVLAFRTDTQYF.

J is TRBJ2-1 and V is TRBV30; 8 bases line up with TRBD2. Germline trimming cut 5 bases from V and 6 bases from J; bases unmatched to any gene: 9. This CDR3 is built from 14 residues. CDR1 and CDR2 from the germline V gene are GTSNPN and SVGIG (reference sequence). CDR3 protein: CAWYYSGRSNEQFF. The CDR3 nucleotides read TGTGCCTGGTACTACAGCGGGAGATCCAATGAGCAGTTCTTC. Based on the CDR3 plus reference TRBV30 and TRBJ2-1, the full variable domain is SQTIHQWPATLVQPVGSPLSLECTVEGTSNPNLYWYRQAAGRGLQLLFYSVGIGQISSEVPQNLSASRPQDRQFILSSKKLLLSDSGFYLCAWYYSGRSNEQFFGPGTRLTVL.

This clonotype was counted a single time. The chain has TRBV15 and TRBJ2-3, with TRBD2 identical over 11 bases. Germline V lookup: CDR1 LNHNV, CDR2 YYDKDF (reference sequence). The CDR3 totals 17 residues. With 0 bases clipped from V and 4 bases from J, the junction kept 6 bases outside the gene matches. In nucleotides, the CDR3 is TGTGCCACCAGCAGAGATCCAGCGGGACTAGCGGCAGATACGCAGTATTTT. Translating gives CATSRDPAGLAADTQYF.

There are a few counts of this clonotype. V and J are TRBV4-1 and TRBJ1-1; D gene ambiguous. Trimming left V 0 bases short and J 6 bases short, with 17 bases between. CDR3 length: 16 amino acids. From germline, CDR1 is MGHRA and CDR2 YSYEKL. CDR3 region: CASSQEARTSGAEAFF. The CDR3, as DNA: TGCGCCAGCAGCCAAGAGGCACGAACTTCCGGGGCTGAAGCTTTCTTT.

The J gene is TRBJ2-5, the V gene TRBV20-1; TRBD2 aligns across 9 bases. This CDR3 is built from 19 residues. CDR1 is DFQATT, CDR2 SNEGSKA, per germline (reference sequence). The J segment lost 3 bases and the V segment lost 6 bases, leaving 23 bases of the junction unmatched. CDR3 nucleotides: TGCAGTGCGTGGATGGGCTTGGTAGCGCGGGAGGGCCGCAAAGAGACCCAGTACTTC. Protein sequence: CSAWMGLVAREGRKETQYF.

A few counts support this clonotype. The J gene is TRBJ2-2, the V gene TRBV7-9, with TRBD2 identical over 13 bases. The CDR3 is 17 residues long. J gave up 3 bases and V 5 bases, and 6 bases lay outside the gene matches. Germline CDR1 is SEHNR and CDR2 is FQNEAQ (reference sequence). CDR3 protein: CASSQGLAGLDTGELFF. The CDR3 DNA reads as TGTGCCAGCAGCCAGGGACTAGCGGGGCTCGACACCGGGGAGCTGTTTTTT.

This rearrangement joins TRBV7-6 to TRBJ2-6; tentatively, D is TRBD1 or TRBD2 (6 bases each). V lost 5 bases and J 2 bases, leaving 19 bases between the germline ends. The CDR3 length is 18 residues. Germline loops: CDR1 SGHVS, CDR2 FNYEAQ. Written as DNA, the CDR3 is TGTGCCAGCAGCCCCAGGGGCAGGGAGGAGGCTGGGGCCAACGTCCTGACTTTC. It is translated as CASSPRGREEAGANVLTF.